What follows describes a single T cell receptor (beta chain). A much larger clonotype is one base distant, so this may be a read error. This specimen comes from a study of tumor-infiltrating lymphocytes in primary liver carcinoma. About the research overall: Donors underwent surgery for histopathologically diagnosed primary liver carcinoma. The study enrolled male and female patients aged 30 to 69 years.

A constant-region primer primed TCR beta cDNA synthesis from about 0.55 ug of total RNA. Construction of TCR beta libraries relied on three successive nested multiplex PCR rounds employing slightly modified ARM-PCR. A C-beta reverse primer was combined with TRBV1-TRBV30 forward primers in the first two PCR rounds, and each round had approximately 10 cycles. TCRdb redid the calling of the multiplex PCR reads with MiXCR, one entry per CDR3 protein. The table lists 300,000 to 400,000 distinct CDR3 sequences, around three fifths of them singletons. RNA was extracted from whole blood without cell sorting, alongside germline DNA. The germline gives CDR1 MNHNS, CDR2 SASEGT. This CDR3 is 18 amino acids long.

This rearrangement joins TRBV6-1 to TRBJ2-5, with 10 positions matching TRBD2. This receptor was identified in a man aged 40-55 years with primary liver carcinoma and hepatitis B virus infection. The sequencing sample was made of peripheral blood. This CDR3 reads CAGSEALGRLAGEETQYF. The CDR3 bases are TGTGCCGGCAGTGAAGCGCTGGGTAGGCTAGCGGGAGAAGAGACCCAGTACTTC.